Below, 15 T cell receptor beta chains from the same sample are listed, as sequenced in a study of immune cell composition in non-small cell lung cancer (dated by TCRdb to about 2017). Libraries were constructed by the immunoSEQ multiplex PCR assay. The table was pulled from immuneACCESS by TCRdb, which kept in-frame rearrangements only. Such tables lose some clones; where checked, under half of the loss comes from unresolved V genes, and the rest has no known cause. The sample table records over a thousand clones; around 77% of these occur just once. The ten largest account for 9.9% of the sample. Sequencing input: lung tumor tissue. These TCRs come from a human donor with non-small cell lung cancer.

CDR3: CASSFTNRVNTEAFF. The CDR3, as DNA: TGTGCCAGCAGCTTCACTAACAGGGTGAACACTGAAGCTTTCTTT. The rearrangement links TRBV7-2 to TRBJ1-1; TRBD1 is a possible D gene (6 bases). V lost 3 bases and J lost 0, with 11 bases in between. CDR1 and CDR2 from the germline V gene are SGHTA and FQGNSA. The CDR3 is 15 residues long.

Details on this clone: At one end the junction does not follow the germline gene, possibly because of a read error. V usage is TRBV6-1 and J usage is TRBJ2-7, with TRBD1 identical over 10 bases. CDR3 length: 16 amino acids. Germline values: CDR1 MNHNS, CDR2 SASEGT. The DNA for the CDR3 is TGTGCCATCAGTGACGTAGGGACAGGGGAGGATTACGAGCAGTACTTC. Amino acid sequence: CAISDVGTGEDYEQYF.

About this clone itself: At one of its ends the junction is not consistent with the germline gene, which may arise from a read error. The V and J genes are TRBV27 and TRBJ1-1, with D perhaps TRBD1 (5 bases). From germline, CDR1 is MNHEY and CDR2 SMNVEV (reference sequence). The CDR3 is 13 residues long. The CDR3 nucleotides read TGTGCCAGCAGACAGGACCCAGAGACTGAAGTTTTCTTT. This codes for CASRQDPETEVFF.

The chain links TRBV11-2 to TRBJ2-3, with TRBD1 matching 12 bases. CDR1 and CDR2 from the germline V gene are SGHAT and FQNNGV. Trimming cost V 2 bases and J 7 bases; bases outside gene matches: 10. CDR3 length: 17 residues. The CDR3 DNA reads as TGTGCCAGCAGCTTATCGGGACAGGGGGCGGGGGGGAATACGCAGTATTTT. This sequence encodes CASSLSGQGAGGNTQYF.

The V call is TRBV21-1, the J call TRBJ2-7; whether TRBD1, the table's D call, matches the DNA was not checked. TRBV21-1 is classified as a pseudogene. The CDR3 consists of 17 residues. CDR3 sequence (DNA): TGTGCCAGCAGCAAATACGGGGACCGCAGGGGCCCCTACGAGCAGTACTTC. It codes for CASSKYGDRRGPYEQYF.

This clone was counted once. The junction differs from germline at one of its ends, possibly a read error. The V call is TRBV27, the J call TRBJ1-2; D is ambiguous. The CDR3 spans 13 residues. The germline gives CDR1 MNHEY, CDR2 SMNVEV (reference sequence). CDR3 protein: CASSGSGGYSYTF. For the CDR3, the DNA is TGTGCCAGCAGCGGTAGTGGAGGCTATAGCTACACCTTC.

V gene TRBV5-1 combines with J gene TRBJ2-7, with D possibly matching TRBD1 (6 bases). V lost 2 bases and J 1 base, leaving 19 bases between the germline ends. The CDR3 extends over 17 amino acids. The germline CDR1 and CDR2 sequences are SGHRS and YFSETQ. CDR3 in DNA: TGCGCCAGCAGCTTTAAACCCCTACAGGGAGTATCCTACGAGCAGTACTTC. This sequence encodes CASSFKPLQGVSYEQYF.

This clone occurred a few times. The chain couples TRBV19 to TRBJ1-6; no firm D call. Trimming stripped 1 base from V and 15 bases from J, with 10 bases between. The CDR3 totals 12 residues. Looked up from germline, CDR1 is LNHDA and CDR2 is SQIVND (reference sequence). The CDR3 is CASSIVSGSLHF. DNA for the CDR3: TGTGCCAGTAGTATAGTGTCGGGGAGCCTCCACTTT. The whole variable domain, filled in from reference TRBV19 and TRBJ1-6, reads DGGITQSPKYLFRKEGQNVTLSCEQNLNHDAMYWYRQDPGQGLRLIYYSQIVNDFQKGDIAEGYSVSREKKESFPLTVTSAQKNPTAFYLCASSIVSGSLHFGNGTRLTVT.

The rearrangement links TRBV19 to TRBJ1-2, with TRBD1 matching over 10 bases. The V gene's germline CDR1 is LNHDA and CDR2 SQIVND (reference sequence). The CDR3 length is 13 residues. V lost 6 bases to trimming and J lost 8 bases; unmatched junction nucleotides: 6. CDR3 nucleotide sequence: TGTGCCAGTAGACCGGGACAGGGGCGAGGCTACACCTTC. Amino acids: CASRPGQGRGYTF.

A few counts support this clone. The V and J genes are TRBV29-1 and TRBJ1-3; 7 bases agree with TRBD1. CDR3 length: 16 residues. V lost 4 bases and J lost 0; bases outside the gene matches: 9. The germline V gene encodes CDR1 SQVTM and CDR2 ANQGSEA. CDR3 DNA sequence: TGCAGCGTTGCGGGTCCAGGACAGGCCTCTGGAAACACCATATATTTT. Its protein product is CSVAGPGQASGNTIYF. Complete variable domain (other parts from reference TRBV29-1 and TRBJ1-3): SAVISQKPSRDICQRGTSLTIQCQVDSQVTMMFWYRQQPGQSLTLIATANQGSEATYESGFVIDKFPISRPNLTFSTLTVSNMSPEDSSIYLCSVAGPGQASGNTIYFGEGSWLTVV.

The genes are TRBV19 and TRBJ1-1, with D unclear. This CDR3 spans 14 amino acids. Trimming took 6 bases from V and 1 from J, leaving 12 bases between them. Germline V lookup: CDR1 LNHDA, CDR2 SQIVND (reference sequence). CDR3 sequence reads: CASSHTSGNTEAFF. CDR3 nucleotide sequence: TGTGCCAGTAGCCACACCTCGGGGAACACTGAAGCTTTCTTT.

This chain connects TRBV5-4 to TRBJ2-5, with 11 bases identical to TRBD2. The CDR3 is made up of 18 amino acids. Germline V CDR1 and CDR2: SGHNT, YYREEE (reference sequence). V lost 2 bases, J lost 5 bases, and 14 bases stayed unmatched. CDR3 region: CASSLRGTSGSVGETQYF. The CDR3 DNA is TGTGCCAGCAGCTTACGTGGGACTAGCGGCTCCGTGGGGGAGACCCAGTACTTC.

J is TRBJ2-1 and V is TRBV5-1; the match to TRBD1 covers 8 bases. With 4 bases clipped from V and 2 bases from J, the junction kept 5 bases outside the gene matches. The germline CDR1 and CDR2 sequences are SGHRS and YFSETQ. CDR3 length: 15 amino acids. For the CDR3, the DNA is TGCGCCAGCAGCCCCGGACAGGGAACCTACAATGAGCAGTTCTTC. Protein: CASSPGQGTYNEQFF.

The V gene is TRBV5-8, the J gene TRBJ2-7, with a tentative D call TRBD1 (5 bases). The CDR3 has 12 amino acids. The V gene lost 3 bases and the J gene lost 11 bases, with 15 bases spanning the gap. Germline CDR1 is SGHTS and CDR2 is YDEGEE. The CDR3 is CASSYPSRGEYF. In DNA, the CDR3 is TGTGCCAGCAGCTATCCATCAAGGGGCGAGTACTTC. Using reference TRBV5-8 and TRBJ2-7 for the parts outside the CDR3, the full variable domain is EAGVTQSPTHLIKTRGQQATLRCSPISGHTSVYWYQQALGLGLQFLLWYDEGEERNRGNFPPRFSGRQFPNYSSELNVNALELEDSALYLCASSYPSRGEYFGPGTRLTVT.

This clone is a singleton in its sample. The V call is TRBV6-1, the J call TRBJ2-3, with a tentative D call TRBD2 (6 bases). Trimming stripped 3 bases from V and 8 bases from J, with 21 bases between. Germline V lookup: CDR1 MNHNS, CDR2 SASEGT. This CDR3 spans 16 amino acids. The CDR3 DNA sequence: TGTGCCAGCAGTGAGGGGATTTGGGGGGATTCGGGTACGCAGTATTTT. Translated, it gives CASSEGIWGDSGTQYF.